The 4 T cell receptor beta chains given below trace back to one sample, sequenced in a study of blood T cells in healthy people across ages. For the second PCR, which ran for 7 to 11 cycles, a sample-barcoded 5' primer and a J-beta primer mix were used. TCRdb re-derived calls from the 5' RACE reads in MiXCR, one entry per CDR3 protein. The data hold around 900,000 distinct CDR3 sequences, with about 30% observed a single time. Sequencing was performed on blood. All receptors come from a woman older than 75 in good health.

The J gene is TRBJ2-7, the V gene TRBV2; no clear D. Between the trimmed V and J ends, which lost 4 bases and 4 bases, there was a span of 8 bases. Germline V gene data show CDR1 as SNHLY and CDR2 as FYNNEI. The CDR3 has 12 residues. CDR3 region: CASSGSGYEQYF. CDR3 bases: TGTGCCAGCAGTGGGTCCGGGTACGAGCAGTACTTC.

In its sample, this clonotype was seen many times. The chain links TRBV9 to TRBJ2-1, with D possibly matching TRBD2 (5 bases). This CDR3 comprises 16 residues. Trimming took 0 bases from V and 8 from J, leaving 18 bases between them. Germline CDR1 SGDLS, CDR2 YYNGEE. CDR3 protein: CASSVVERPLRDEQFF. DNA of the CDR3: TGTGCCAGCAGCGTAGTAGAGCGGCCCTTACGGGATGAGCAGTTCTTC.

This clonotype was picked up many times. The chain carries TRBV7-2 and TRBJ1-1; the D gene is possibly TRBD1 (5 bases). Germline CDR1 is SGHTA and CDR2 is FQGNSA. The CDR3 sequence is 16 residues long. Trimming took 3 bases from V and 0 from J, leaving 14 bases between them. The CDR3 DNA reads TGTGCCAGCAGCTTCAGTCCGGGACGATTGAACACTGAAGCTTTCTTT. It yields the protein CASSFSPGRLNTEAFF. Looking up the rest from reference TRBV7-2 and TRBJ1-1 gives the full variable domain: GAGVSQSPSNKVTEKGKDVELRCDPISGHTALYWYRQSLGQGLEFLIYFQGNSAPDKSGLPSDRFSAERTGGSVSTLTIQRTQQEDSAVYLCASSFSPGRLNTEAFFGQGTRLTVV.

The V call is TRBV7-2, the J call TRBJ2-1; 11 bases map to TRBD2. This CDR3 has 16 residues. Germline CDR1 SGHTA, CDR2 FQGNSA. V was clipped by 5 bases and J by 7 bases; unmatched bases: 10. The CDR3 loop reads CASSLFSGGEGNEQFF. The DNA for the CDR3 is TGTGCCAGCAGCCTGTTTAGCGGGGGGGAAGGGAATGAGCAGTTCTTC.